A selection of T cell receptor beta chains follows, all from one sample in a study of shared clonotypes between healthy human individuals. TCRdb keeps only in-frame clones here, not all; method: immunoSEQ multiplex PCR. The sample comprises about 2.4 million clones, roughly 93% of which are singletons, and approximately 0.35% rests with the top ten. The sample was naive CD4+ T cells from PBMCs. The receptors come from a man younger than 30 in good health. Some clones in this sample may be carry-over from other donors' samples. CDR3s include the opening cysteine and the closing phenylalanine or tryptophan. Each record gives: J gene, D gene, V gene, clone size, CDR3 DNA, CDR3 protein. D genes are given only for firm matches. Not all rows give a size; the values are once, few, many and, for expanded clones, a class.

J gene: TRBJ2-1; D gene: TRBD2; V gene: TRBV29-1; clone size: -; CDR3 DNA: TGCAGCTCAGTCCGGACTAGCGGGACCGATGAGCAGTTCTTC; CDR3 protein: CSSVRTSGTDEQFF
J gene: TRBJ1-4; D gene: TRBD1; V gene: TRBV2; clone size: few; CDR3 DNA: TGTGCCAGCAGGGGGACAGGACTGCCAGAAAAACTGTTTTTT; CDR3 protein: CASRGTGLPEKLFF
J gene: TRBJ1-5; D gene: -; V gene: TRBV19; clone size: -; CDR3 DNA: TGTGCCAGTACTACCACTATAAGACAGAGTCAGCCCCAGCATTTT; CDR3 protein: CASTTTIRQSQPQHF
J gene: TRBJ2-7; D gene: TRBD2; V gene: TRBV7-6; clone size: -; CDR3 DNA: TGTGCCAGCAGCTTACGCGGGAGCCGCGACGAGCAGTACTTC; CDR3 protein: CASSLRGSRDEQYF
J gene: TRBJ1-1; D gene: -; V gene: TRBV28; clone size: -; CDR3 DNA: TGTGCCAGCAGTTTCGGGGGGGCAGGAAACACTGAAGCTTTCTTT; CDR3 protein: CASSFGGAGNTEAFF
J gene: TRBJ1-2; D gene: TRBD1; V gene: TRBV19; clone size: -; CDR3 DNA: TGTGCCAGTAGTACCGGTGCGGGACAGCTGAATGGCTACACCTTC; CDR3 protein: CASSTGAGQLNGYTF
J gene: TRBJ2-7; D gene: -; V gene: TRBV11-2; clone size: -; CDR3 DNA: TGTGCCAGCAGCCAAAGACGAGTCAGCTCCTACGAGCAGTACTTC; CDR3 protein: CASSQRRVSSYEQYF
J gene: TRBJ2-5; D gene: TRBD1; V gene: TRBV6-1; clone size: -; CDR3 DNA: TGTGCCAGCGTTGGTGGACAGGGGGATTCGGCCCAGTACTTC; CDR3 protein: CASVGGQGDSAQYF
J gene: TRBJ1-2; D gene: TRBD1; V gene: TRBV7-8; clone size: -; CDR3 DNA: TGTGCCAGCTCGCGGGACAGGGAGTTCTATGGCTACACCTTC; CDR3 protein: CASSRDREFYGYTF
J gene: TRBJ2-1; D gene: TRBD1; V gene: TRBV7-2; clone size: -; CDR3 DNA: TGTGCCAGCAGCTTACTTGGGACAGGGACGGATGAGCAGTTCTTC; CDR3 protein: CASSLLGTGTDEQFF
J gene: TRBJ2-1; D gene: TRBD1; V gene: TRBV6-5; clone size: -; CDR3 DNA: TGTGCCAGCAGGTCTGGGGGACAGCGCAATGAGCAGTTCTTC; CDR3 protein: CASRSGGQRNEQFF
J gene: TRBJ2-1; D gene: -; V gene: TRBV6-1; clone size: -; CDR3 DNA: TGTGCCAGCAGTGAGCAAACAGGGTGGGGTGAGCAGTTCTTC; CDR3 protein: CASSEQTGWGEQFF
J gene: TRBJ2-3; D gene: TRBD1; V gene: TRBV5-1; clone size: -; CDR3 DNA: TGCGCCAGCAGCTTGTTGGGCTCTCAGGGGGAGCAGTATTTT; CDR3 protein: CASSLLGSQGEQYF
J gene: TRBJ2-7; D gene: -; V gene: TRBV18; clone size: -; CDR3 DNA: TGTGCCAGCTCACCAAATTACGAGCAGTACTTC; CDR3 protein: CASSPNYEQYF
J gene: TRBJ2-7; D gene: -; V gene: TRBV28; clone size: once; CDR3 DNA: TGTGCCAGCAGTCCAGGATTCTACGAGCAGTACTTC; CDR3 protein: CASSPGFYEQYF
J gene: TRBJ1-5; D gene: -; V gene: TRBV2; clone size: -; CDR3 DNA: TGTGCCAGCAGTCGCAGGGAAATCGGTCAGCCCCAGCATTTT; CDR3 protein: CASSRREIGQPQHF
J gene: TRBJ1-3; D gene: -; V gene: TRBV7-2; clone size: few; CDR3 DNA: TGTGCCAGCAGCTTAGAGGCTGGAAACACCATATATTTT; CDR3 protein: CASSLEAGNTIYF
J gene: TRBJ2-5; D gene: TRBD2; V gene: TRBV9; clone size: -; CDR3 DNA: TGTGCCAGCAGCGCTGGACTAGATCTGGAGACCCAGTACTTC; CDR3 protein: CASSAGLDLETQYF
J gene: TRBJ1-4; D gene: TRBD1; V gene: TRBV5-1; clone size: once; CDR3 DNA: TGCGCCAGCAGCTTAGTCGGGACAGGAGAAAAACTGTTTTTT; CDR3 protein: CASSLVGTGEKLFF
J gene: TRBJ1-4; D gene: TRBD1; V gene: TRBV4-1; clone size: -; CDR3 DNA: TGCGCCAGCAGCCAAAGGAACTTCGGACAGGGGGTTGCAACTAATGAAAAACTGTTTTTT; CDR3 protein: CASSQRNFGQGVATNEKLFF
J gene: TRBJ1-1; D gene: -; V gene: TRBV6-5; clone size: once; CDR3 DNA: TGTGCCAGCAGCCCGGGCCGCCTGAACACTGAAGCTTTCTTT; CDR3 protein: CASSPGRLNTEAFF
J gene: TRBJ2-4; D gene: -; V gene: TRBV18; clone size: -; CDR3 DNA: TGTGCCAGCTCACCCTTGGACTCACCGGGGCGCATTCAGTACTTC; CDR3 protein: CASSPLDSPGRIQYF
J gene: TRBJ2-5; D gene: -; V gene: TRBV7-9; clone size: -; CDR3 DNA: TGTGCCAGCAGCCCCCAGGGGATGTCGGAGACCCAGTACTTC; CDR3 protein: CASSPQGMSETQYF
J gene: TRBJ1-2; D gene: TRBD1; V gene: TRBV28; clone size: -; CDR3 DNA: TGTGCCAGCAGTCCCGAGGACAGGTTCTTGCATGGCTACACCTTC; CDR3 protein: CASSPEDRFLHGYTF
J gene: TRBJ2-5; D gene: -; V gene: TRBV18; clone size: -; CDR3 DNA: TGTGCCAGCTCACGGGGGGCGCAAGAGACCCAGTACTTC; CDR3 protein: CASSRGAQETQYF
J gene: TRBJ2-6; D gene: -; V gene: TRBV28; clone size: -; CDR3 DNA: TGTGCCAGCAGTTCCTCCTCTGGGGCCAACGTCCTGACTTTC; CDR3 protein: CASSSSSGANVLTF
J gene: TRBJ2-5; D gene: -; V gene: TRBV28; clone size: -; CDR3 DNA: TGTGCCAGCATCGAAGGCGGATCCCAAGAGACCCAGTACTTC; CDR3 protein: CASIEGGSQETQYF
J gene: TRBJ1-2; D gene: TRBD1; V gene: TRBV27; clone size: -; CDR3 DNA: TGTGCCAGCAGTTTAAGGACAGGGGTCGGTGGCTACACCTTC; CDR3 protein: CASSLRTGVGGYTF
J gene: TRBJ2-1; D gene: -; V gene: TRBV12-5; clone size: -; CDR3 DNA: TGTGCTAGTGGTTTGGTACAAGTTACGGGACCCCCGAACAATGAGCAGTTCTTC; CDR3 protein: CASGLVQVTGPPNNEQFF
J gene: TRBJ1-1; D gene: -; V gene: TRBV15; clone size: -; CDR3 DNA: TGTGCCACCAGCAGAGTAGGGTCAAACACTGAAGCTTTCTTT; CDR3 protein: CATSRVGSNTEAFF
J gene: TRBJ1-5; D gene: TRBD1; V gene: TRBV10-2; clone size: once; CDR3 DNA: TGCGCCAGCAGGCCGACAGGGTACAATCAGCCCCAGCATTTT; CDR3 protein: CASRPTGYNQPQHF
J gene: TRBJ2-5; D gene: -; V gene: TRBV18; clone size: -; CDR3 DNA: TGTGCCAGCTCACCCTCCAGGCTCGTCGAAGAGACCCAGTACTTC; CDR3 protein: CASSPSRLVEETQYF
J gene: TRBJ2-7; D gene: -; V gene: TRBV5-1; clone size: -; CDR3 DNA: TGCGCCAGCAGCACCCTGTCCCCCTACGAGCAGTACTTC; CDR3 protein: CASSTLSPYEQYF
J gene: TRBJ2-5; D gene: -; V gene: TRBV9; clone size: -; CDR3 DNA: TGTGCCAGCAGCGCGGATGATCTGGCCCATGGGGGTTTAGAGACCCAGTACTTC; CDR3 protein: CASSADDLAHGGLETQYF
J gene: TRBJ1-5; D gene: -; V gene: TRBV5-4; clone size: -; CDR3 DNA: TGTGCCAGCAGCCAAGGCGGGGATCAGCCCCAGCATTTT; CDR3 protein: CASSQGGDQPQHF
J gene: TRBJ2-1; D gene: -; V gene: TRBV1; clone size: -; CDR3 DNA: TGCACCAGCAGCCAGACGGGCCCCGGGGGGACTGTTCCCTACAATGAGCAGTTCTTC; CDR3 protein: CTSSQTGPGGTVPYNEQFF
J gene: TRBJ2-1; D gene: -; V gene: TRBV20-1; clone size: -; CDR3 DNA: TGCAGTGCTAGAAACTACAATGAGCAGTTCTTC; CDR3 protein: CSARNYNEQFF
J gene: TRBJ2-3; D gene: TRBD2; V gene: TRBV10-3; clone size: -; CDR3 DNA: TGTGCCATGTCCGGCAGGGAGGGAGATACGCAGTATTTT; CDR3 protein: CAMSGREGDTQYF
J gene: TRBJ2-1; D gene: -; V gene: TRBV7-9; clone size: -; CDR3 DNA: TGTGCCAGCAGCTTAGGAGGGAGTGCCAATGAGCAGTTCTTC; CDR3 protein: CASSLGGSANEQFF
J gene: TRBJ2-1; D gene: -; V gene: TRBV27; clone size: -; CDR3 DNA: TGTGCCAGCAAGGAGGTGGGCCAAATCGGGGTTGAGCAGTTCTTC; CDR3 protein: CASKEVGQIGVEQFF
J gene: TRBJ1-1; D gene: -; V gene: TRBV19; clone size: -; CDR3 DNA: TGTGCCAGTAGTATAAGGTATTTGGGGGTCGGTGGCACTGAAGCTTTCTTT; CDR3 protein: CASSIRYLGVGGTEAFF
J gene: TRBJ1-1; D gene: -; V gene: TRBV9; clone size: few; CDR3 DNA: TGTGCCAGCAGCGTAGTTATGGGGCGGACTGAAGCTTTCTTT; CDR3 protein: CASSVVMGRTEAFF
J gene: TRBJ2-5; D gene: -; V gene: TRBV15; clone size: few; CDR3 DNA: TGTGCCACCAGCAGAGCCAGGGAGACCCAGTACTTC; CDR3 protein: CATSRARETQYF
J gene: TRBJ1-2; D gene: -; V gene: TRBV11-2; clone size: -; CDR3 DNA: TGTGCCAGCAGCTTAGGTGCAGGGTCGCGCACCTTC; CDR3 protein: CASSLGAGSRTF
J gene: TRBJ1-5; D gene: TRBD1; V gene: TRBV10-3; clone size: -; CDR3 DNA: TGTGCCATCAGCGATCCCCGAGGGGGCAGGAGAAATCAGCCCCAGCATTTT; CDR3 protein: CAISDPRGGRRNQPQHF
J gene: TRBJ2-7; D gene: TRBD1; V gene: TRBV11-2; clone size: once; CDR3 DNA: TGTGCCAGCAGCCTCCGGACAGGGGAGTCTTCCGAGCAGTACTTC; CDR3 protein: CASSLRTGESSEQYF
J gene: TRBJ2-2; D gene: -; V gene: TRBV11-2; clone size: -; CDR3 DNA: TGTGCCAGCAGCTACCGGACGATCACCGGGGAGCTGTTTTTT; CDR3 protein: CASSYRTITGELFF
J gene: TRBJ2-2; D gene: -; V gene: TRBV6-6; clone size: few; CDR3 DNA: TGTGCCAGCAGTTACGCGGGGTTAAACGGGGAGCTGTTTTTT; CDR3 protein: CASSYAGLNGELFF
J gene: TRBJ2-7; D gene: TRBD2; V gene: TRBV7-2; clone size: -; CDR3 DNA: TGTGCCAGCAGCTTAATCTCTAGCGGAGCCTACGAGCAGTACTTC; CDR3 protein: CASSLISSGAYEQYF
J gene: TRBJ1-2; D gene: TRBD1; V gene: TRBV19; clone size: -; CDR3 DNA: TGTGCCAGCATTGGACAGGGGGCGGGCTATGGCTACACCTTC; CDR3 protein: CASIGQGAGYGYTF